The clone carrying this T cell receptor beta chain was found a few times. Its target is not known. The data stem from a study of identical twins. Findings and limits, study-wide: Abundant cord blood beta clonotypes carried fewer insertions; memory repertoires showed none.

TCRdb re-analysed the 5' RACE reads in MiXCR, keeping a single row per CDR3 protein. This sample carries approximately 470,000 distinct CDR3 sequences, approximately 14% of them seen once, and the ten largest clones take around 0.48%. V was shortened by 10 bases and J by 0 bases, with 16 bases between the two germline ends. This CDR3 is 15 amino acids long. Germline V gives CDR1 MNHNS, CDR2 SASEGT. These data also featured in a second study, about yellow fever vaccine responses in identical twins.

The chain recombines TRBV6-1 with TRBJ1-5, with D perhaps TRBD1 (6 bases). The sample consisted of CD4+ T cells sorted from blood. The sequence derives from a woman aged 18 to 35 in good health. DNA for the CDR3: TGTGCCACTACCGGACAGCGTTATAGCAATCAGCCCCAGCATTTT. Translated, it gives CATTGQRYSNQPQHF.